These 12 T cell receptor beta chains originate from one sample sequenced in a study of circulating and synovial CD4+ cells in juvenile arthritis. The data were produced by immunoSEQ multiplex PCR, yet TCRdb's version contains in-frame clones alone and is incomplete. The top ten hold less than 3% of the sample, which has roughly 2,000 clones, about nine tenths seen once. Specimen: HLA-DR+ CD4+ T cells from blood. Subset in this sample: circulating pathogenic-like lymphocytes, sorted as HLA-DR+CD14-CD3+CD4+CD25low/- blood T cells. The receptors stem from a human patient with juvenile idiopathic arthritis. Some clones in this sample may be carry-over from other donors' samples.

The chain employs TRBV6-6 and TRBJ2-3; no reliable D call. Looked up from germline, CDR1 is MNHNY and CDR2 is SVGAGI (reference sequence). Trimming removed 6 bases at V and 6 bases at J, with 7 bases between. The CDR3 runs to 11 residues. CDR3 sequence (DNA): TGTGCCAGCAGCAGGAAGGATACGCAGTATTTT. It is translated as CASSRKDTQYF.

The chain employs TRBV29-1 and TRBJ1-1; 7 nucleotides agree with TRBD1. Per germline, CDR1 SQVTM and CDR2 ANQGSEA. With V trimmed by 3 bases and J by 5 bases, 6 bases remained unmatched. The CDR3 has 13 residues. In DNA form, the CDR3 reads TGCAGCGTTGATGCTTTCAGGGGGACTGAAGCTTTCTTT. This codes for CSVDAFRGTEAFF. The complete variable domain, with remaining parts taken from reference TRBV29-1 and TRBJ1-1, reads SAVISQKPSRDICQRGTSLTIQCQVDSQVTMMFWYRQQPGQSLTLIATANQGSEATYESGFVIDKFPISRPNLTFSTLTVSNMSPEDSSIYLCSVDAFRGTEAFFGQGTRLTVV.

The chain combines TRBV29-1 with TRBJ1-2; TRBD1 matches at 8 bases. J gave up 5 bases and V 5 bases, and 13 bases lay outside the gene matches. Germline-derived CDR1 and CDR2 are SQVTM and ANQGSEA. The CDR3 is made up of 15 amino acids. In DNA form, the CDR3 reads TGCAGCGTTCAGGCCCCCGGACAGGGCGGGTATGGCTACACCTTC. It translates to CSVQAPGQGGYGYTF.

This sequence joins TRBV19 and TRBJ2-7; TRBD1 agrees at 8 bases. Trimming took 7 bases from V and 7 from J; bases not matched to a gene: 9. CDR3 length: 13 residues. Germline CDR1 reads LNHDA; CDR2 reads SQIVND (reference sequence). CDR3 sequence (DNA): TGTGCCAGTATTGGGCAGGGGGCTGCGGAGCAGTACTTC. Translated: CASIGQGAAEQYF. The full variable domain, in which reference TRBV19 and TRBJ2-7 provide the parts outside the CDR3, is DGGITQSPKYLFRKEGQNVTLSCEQNLNHDAMYWYRQDPGQGLRLIYYSQIVNDFQKGDIAEGYSVSREKKESFPLTVTSAQKNPTAFYLCASIGQGAAEQYFGPGTRLTVT.

This rearrangement joins TRBV7-2 to TRBJ2-3; 9 nucleotides agree with TRBD2. The CDR3 consists of 15 residues. CDR1 and CDR2 (germline): SGHTA, FQGNSA. V lost 2 bases to trimming and J lost 6 bases; unmatched junction nucleotides: 6. CDR3 in DNA: TGTGCCAGCAGCTTACGGGGCGGGGGGGAGGATACGCAGTATTTT. This encodes CASSLRGGGEDTQYF.

The rearrangement joins TRBV12-5 to TRBJ2-1; 8 bases fit TRBD2. Losses at the gene ends were 4 bases for V and 10 bases for J; bases not matched to a gene: 3. This CDR3 is 12 amino acids long. Germline values: CDR1 LGHNT, CDR2 FRNRAP. CDR3 DNA sequence: TGTGCTAGTGGTTCTCAGCGGGAGGAGCAGTTCTTC. As protein: CASGSQREEQFF.

This chain joins TRBV11-3 and TRBJ2-7, with D possibly being TRBD2 (5 bases). The CDR3 length is 13 residues. Germline values: CDR1 SGHNT, CDR2 YENEEA. V dropped 1 base and J dropped 6 bases, with 10 bases sitting between them. The CDR3 reads CASSLGGPGEQYF. The DNA for the CDR3 is TGTGCCAGCAGCTTAGGAGGGCCGGGCGAGCAGTACTTC.

The chain uses TRBV20-1 and TRBJ1-2, with D maybe TRBD1 (5 bases). This CDR3 has 11 residues. Trimming stripped 6 bases from V and 7 bases from J, with 12 bases between. CDR1 is DFQATT, CDR2 SNEGSKA, per germline (reference sequence). CDR3 protein: CSANDSPGYTF. The CDR3 bases are TGCAGTGCAAACGACAGTCCTGGCTACACCTTC.

This CDR3 is CASSSDSQLMEKLFF. DNA for the CDR3: TGTGCCAGCAGCTCCGACAGCCAACTAATGGAAAAACTGTTTTTT. This chain uses TRBV11-2 with TRBJ1-4; D perhaps matches TRBD1 (5 bases). The CDR3 runs to 15 residues. Germline CDR1 reads SGHAT; CDR2 reads FQNNGV. V lost 4 bases, J lost 8 bases, and 17 bases lay in between.

Points on this clone: Other DNA sequences in the sample encode the same CDR3. The chain recombines TRBV6-5 with TRBJ2-7; TRBD1 matches at 9 bases. The CDR3 is 14 residues long. Germline lookup yields CDR1 MNHEY and CDR2 SVGAGI. J was trimmed by 3 bases and V by 6 bases; bases with no gene match: 6. CDR3 coding DNA: TGTGCCAGCAGGCGGGGACAGGGCCTCTACGAGCAGTACTTC. Protein: CASRRGQGLYEQYF.

This clone was seen once. The rearrangement joins TRBV7-9 to TRBJ1-2; a weak D match, TRBD1 (5 bases). Looked up from germline, CDR1 is SEHNR and CDR2 is FQNEAQ (reference sequence). There are 14 residues in the CDR3. V lost 1 base, J lost 4 bases, and 10 bases lay in between. Here the CDR3 reads CASSLVGAGYGYTF. In nucleotides, the CDR3 is TGTGCCAGCAGCTTAGTAGGGGCAGGCTATGGCTACACCTTC.

This rearrangement joins TRBV2 to TRBJ2-1; the match to TRBD2 covers 7 bases. The CDR3 is 14 amino acids. Losses at the gene ends were 7 bases for V and 5 bases for J; bases not matched to a gene: 8. Germline V CDR1 and CDR2: SNHLY, FYNNEI. In nucleotides, the CDR3 is TGTGCCAGCAAGCCCGCAGCGGGAAACAATGAGCAGTTCTTC. Residues: CASKPAAGNNEQFF.